One T cell receptor (beta chain) is described in this entry. Antigen specificity is unknown. This sample was taken from a study of identifying expanded T cells in peripheral blood. Study-level results: Clone count variance between approximately two-week samples rose with total template count. Technical replicates showed 0.9 to 1.5 changed clones; two weeks about 16.4; four weeks 19.

Germline CDR1 and CDR2: GTSNPN and SVGIG (reference sequence). The CDR3 loop spans 15 amino acids. V was shortened by 0 bases and J by 7 bases, with 16 bases between the two germline ends. Healthy donors had no documented immune events, such as infections, while sampled. Profiling relied on immunoSEQ multiplex PCR, and the TCRdb table lists in-frame clones only, not all of them. The sample includes tens of thousands of clones, around 89% of them seen just once. The clonotype originates from a person aged 18 to 75 in good health. The rearrangement links TRBV30 to TRBJ1-5, with D perhaps matching TRBD1 (5 bases). Sequenced sample: blood. The CDR3 sequence: CAWSVSSGLRQPQHF. The CDR3 DNA follows: TGTGCCTGGAGTGTAAGCTCAGGGTTGCGGCAGCCCCAGCATTTT.